This T cell receptor beta chain was captured by sequencing in a study of blood T cells in healthy people across ages. This clonotype was recorded at least ten times. What it recognizes is unknown. Each sample yielded at least 5 micrograms of PBMC total RNA. Germline CDR1 and CDR2: SGHAT and FQNNGV. CDR3 length: 15 residues. The ends were cut back, 0 bases at V and 0 bases at J, with 6 bases in the middle. Overall study findings and caveats: Measured against age, TCR beta diversity per million T cells decreased in a roughly linear manner.

A sample-barcoded 5' primer and a J-beta primer mix were used in a second PCR of about 7 to 12 cycles. TCRdb used MiXCR to reprocess the 5' RACE reads, holding one entry per CDR3 protein. The table includes hundreds of thousands of distinct CDR3 sequences, more than 25% detected once. The clonotype was recovered from an elderly woman in good health. This sequence joins TRBV11-2 and TRBJ2-4; D gene uncertain. The sequencing input was blood. CDR3 coding DNA: TGTGCCAGCAGCTTAGAACAGTTAGCCAAAAACATTCAGTACTTC. Amino acid sequence: CASSLEQLAKNIQYF.